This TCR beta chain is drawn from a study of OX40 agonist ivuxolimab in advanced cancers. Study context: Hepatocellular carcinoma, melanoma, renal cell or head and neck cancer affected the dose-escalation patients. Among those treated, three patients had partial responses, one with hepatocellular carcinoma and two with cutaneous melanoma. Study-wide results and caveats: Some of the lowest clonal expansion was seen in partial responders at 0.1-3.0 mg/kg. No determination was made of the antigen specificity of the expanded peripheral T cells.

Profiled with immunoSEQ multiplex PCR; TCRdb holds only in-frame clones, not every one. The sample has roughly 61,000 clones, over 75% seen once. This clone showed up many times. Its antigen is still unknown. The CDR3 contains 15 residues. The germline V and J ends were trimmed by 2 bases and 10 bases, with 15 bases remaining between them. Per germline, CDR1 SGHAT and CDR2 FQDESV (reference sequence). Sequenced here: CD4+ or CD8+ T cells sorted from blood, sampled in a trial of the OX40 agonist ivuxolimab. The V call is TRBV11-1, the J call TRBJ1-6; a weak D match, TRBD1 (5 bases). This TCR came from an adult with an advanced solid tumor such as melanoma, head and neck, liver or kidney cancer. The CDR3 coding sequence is TGTGCCAGCAGCTTATCGGGAGACAGCCGCTCACCCCTCCACTTT. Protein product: CASSLSGDSRSPLHF.